This TCR beta chain was sequenced in a study of cytomegalovirus exposure and HLA in healthy donors. The ends were cut back, 5 bases at V and 3 bases at J, with 11 bases in the middle. Germline CDR1 is MNHEY and CDR2 is SVGAGI. There are 14 residues in the CDR3. It was with 60 Vbeta and 13 Jbeta primers that the PCR ran. Using immunoSEQ multiplex PCR, the repertoire was profiled, and TCRdb retains in-frame clones only, with some absent. The data show about 180,000 clones, 80% seen once. This receptor was taken from a man in his forties in good health and CMV-seronegative. The sequencing input was PBMCs. The chain recombines TRBV6-5 with TRBJ1-5; D gene uncertain. CDR3 coding DNA: TGTGCCAGCAGTCGCGATAAGAACAATCAGCCCCAGCATTTT. Encoded protein: CASSRDKNNQPQHF.